The source of this T cell receptor (beta chain) is a study of CD8 T cells in Susac syndrome. Random-hexamer reverse transcription was applied to roughly 0.5 to 1 ug RNA. MiXCR, applied by TCRdb to the immunoSEQ multiplex PCR reads, yields one record per CDR3 protein. Among 56,000 or so distinct CDR3 sequences listed, 85% to 95% were seen once. Whole-study findings and limits: It was in TEMRA cells and active patients that Susac CD8+ clonal expansion peaked. Susac-specific public clones found in total CD8+ repertoires numbered about 17, and those in CD8+ TEMRA repertoires numbered about five.

With respect to this clonotype: What it recognizes is unknown.

This TCR derives from a human donor with Susac syndrome. Sequencing input: CD8+ T cells from PBMCs.

The CDR3 sequence is CASSGEGGPTYEQYF. CDR3 DNA: TGTGCCAGCAGCGGGGAAGGAGGACCAACTTACGAGCAGTACTTC. The V gene is TRBV9, the J gene TRBJ2-7, with a tentative D call TRBD2 (5 bases). The germline CDR1 and CDR2 sequences are SGDLS and YYNGEE. The CDR3 covers 15 residues. V lost 3 bases to trimming and J lost 4 bases, with 17 bases between them.